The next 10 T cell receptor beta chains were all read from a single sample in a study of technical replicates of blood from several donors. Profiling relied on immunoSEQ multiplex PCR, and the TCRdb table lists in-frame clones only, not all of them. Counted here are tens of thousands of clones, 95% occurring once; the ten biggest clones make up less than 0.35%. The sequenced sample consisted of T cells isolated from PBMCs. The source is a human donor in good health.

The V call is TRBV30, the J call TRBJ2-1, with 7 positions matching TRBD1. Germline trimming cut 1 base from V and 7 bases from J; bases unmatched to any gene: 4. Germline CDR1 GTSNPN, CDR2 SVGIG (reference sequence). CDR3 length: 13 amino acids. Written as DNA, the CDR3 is TGTGCCTGGAGTGGTTACAGGGGAAATGAGCAGTTCTTC. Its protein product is CAWSGYRGNEQFF.

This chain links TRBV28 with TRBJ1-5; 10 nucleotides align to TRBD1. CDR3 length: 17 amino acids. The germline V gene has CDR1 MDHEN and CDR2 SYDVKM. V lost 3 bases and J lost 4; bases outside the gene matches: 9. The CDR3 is CASSFPGQGYTNQPQHF. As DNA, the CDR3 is TGTGCCAGCAGTTTCCCGGGACAGGGGTATACGAATCAGCCCCAGCATTTT.

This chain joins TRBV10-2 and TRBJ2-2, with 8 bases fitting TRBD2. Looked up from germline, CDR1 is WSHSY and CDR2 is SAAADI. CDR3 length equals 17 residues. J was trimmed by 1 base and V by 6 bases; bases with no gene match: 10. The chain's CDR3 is CASSRLTSALNTGELFF. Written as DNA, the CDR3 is TGCGCCAGCAGCCGACTGACTAGCGCCCTGAACACCGGGGAGCTGTTTTTT.

CDR3 DNA sequence: TGTGCCAGCAGCTCAGGGGATTACGCTAACTATGGCTACACCTTC. It encodes CASSSGDYANYGYTF. This chain uses TRBV11-3 with TRBJ1-2; D may be TRBD1 (6 bases). The CDR3 is made up of 15 amino acids. CDR1 is SGHNT, CDR2 YENEEA, per germline. Between the trimmed V and J ends, which lost 4 bases and 0 bases, there was a span of 12 bases.

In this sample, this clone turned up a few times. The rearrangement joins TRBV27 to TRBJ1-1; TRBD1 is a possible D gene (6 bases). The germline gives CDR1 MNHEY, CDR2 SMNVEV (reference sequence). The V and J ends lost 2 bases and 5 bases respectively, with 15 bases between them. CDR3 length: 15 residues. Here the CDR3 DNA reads TGTGCCAGCAGTTTAGTAAACGGTAGGGGGACTGAAGCTTTCTTT. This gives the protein CASSLVNGRGTEAFF.

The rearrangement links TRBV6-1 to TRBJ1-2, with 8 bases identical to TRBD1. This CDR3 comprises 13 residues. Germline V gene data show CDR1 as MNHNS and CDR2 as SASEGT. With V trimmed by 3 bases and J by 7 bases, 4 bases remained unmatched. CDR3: CASSDRGQGGYTF. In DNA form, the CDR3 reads TGTGCCAGCAGTGACAGGGGGCAGGGTGGCTACACCTTC.

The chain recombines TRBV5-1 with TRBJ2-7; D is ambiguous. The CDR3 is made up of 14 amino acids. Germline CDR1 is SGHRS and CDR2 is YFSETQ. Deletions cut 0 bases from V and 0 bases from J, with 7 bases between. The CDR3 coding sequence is TGCGCCAGCAGCTTGGCCGGGTCCTCCTACGAGCAGTACTTC. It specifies CASSLAGSSYEQYF.

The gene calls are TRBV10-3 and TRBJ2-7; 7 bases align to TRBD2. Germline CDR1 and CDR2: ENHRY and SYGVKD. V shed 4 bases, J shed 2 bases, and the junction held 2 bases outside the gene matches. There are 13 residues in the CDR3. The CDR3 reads CAISGRGAYEQYF. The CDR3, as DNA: TGTGCCATCAGTGGCCGGGGGGCCTACGAGCAGTACTTC.

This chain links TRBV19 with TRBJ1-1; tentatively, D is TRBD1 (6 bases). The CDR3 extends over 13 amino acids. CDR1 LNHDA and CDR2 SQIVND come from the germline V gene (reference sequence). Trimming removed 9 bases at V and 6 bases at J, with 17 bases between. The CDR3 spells CASRHRAEAEAFF. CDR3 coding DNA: TGTGCCAGCCGTCACAGGGCGGAGGCTGAAGCTTTCTTT.

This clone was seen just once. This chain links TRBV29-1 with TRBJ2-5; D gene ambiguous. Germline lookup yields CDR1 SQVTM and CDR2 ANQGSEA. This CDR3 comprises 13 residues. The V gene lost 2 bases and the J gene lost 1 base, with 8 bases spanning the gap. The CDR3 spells CSVELARQETQYF. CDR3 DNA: TGCAGCGTTGAACTGGCTCGCCAAGAGACCCAGTACTTC.